This T cell receptor (beta chain) was profiled in a study of blood T cells in healthy people across ages. Russia was home to the donors, healthy Caucasian individuals aged roughly 6 to 95. Per-sample yields of isolated PBMCs were at least 6 million. Per sample, at least 5.5 micrograms of total RNA were extracted. CDR3 length: 17 amino acids. V shed 7 bases and J 10 bases; nucleotides not matched to a gene: 16. Germline V gene data show CDR1 as SEHNR and CDR2 as FQNEAQ (reference sequence). Study-wide results and caveats: Higher diversity, along with more naive CD4+ cells, distinguished long-lived donors from aged donors.

This clonotype came up many times. The antigen is not known. Combining a sample-barcoded 5' primer with a J-beta primer mix, a second PCR ran for roughly 7 to 12 cycles. Each CDR3 protein is one row after TCRdb ran MiXCR on the 5' RACE reads. The table lists some 1.5 million distinct CDR3 sequences, roughly 27% of them singletons. This TCR derives from a woman younger than 45 in good health. The specimen sequenced was blood. The chain couples TRBV7-9 to TRBJ2-1; 13 bases are shared with TRBD2. Written as DNA, the CDR3 is TGTGCCAGCACCGGGACTAGCGGGGCCCCGCTTGGGACGGAGCAGTTCTTC. This encodes CASTGTSGAPLGTEQFF.